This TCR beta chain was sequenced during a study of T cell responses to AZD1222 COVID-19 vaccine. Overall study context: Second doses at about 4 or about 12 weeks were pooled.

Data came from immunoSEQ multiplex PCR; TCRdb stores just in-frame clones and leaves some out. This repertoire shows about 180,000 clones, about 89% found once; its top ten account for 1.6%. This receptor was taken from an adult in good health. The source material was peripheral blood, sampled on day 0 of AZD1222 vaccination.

CDR3 region: CASRQSDYGYTF. Here the CDR3 DNA reads TGTGCCAGCAGACAGAGCGACTATGGCTACACCTTC. The chain couples TRBV12-3 or TRBV12-4 to TRBJ1-2; no definite D call. The CDR3 runs 12 residues. Trimming took off 6 bases at V and 3 bases at J, with 8 bases between the two ends.